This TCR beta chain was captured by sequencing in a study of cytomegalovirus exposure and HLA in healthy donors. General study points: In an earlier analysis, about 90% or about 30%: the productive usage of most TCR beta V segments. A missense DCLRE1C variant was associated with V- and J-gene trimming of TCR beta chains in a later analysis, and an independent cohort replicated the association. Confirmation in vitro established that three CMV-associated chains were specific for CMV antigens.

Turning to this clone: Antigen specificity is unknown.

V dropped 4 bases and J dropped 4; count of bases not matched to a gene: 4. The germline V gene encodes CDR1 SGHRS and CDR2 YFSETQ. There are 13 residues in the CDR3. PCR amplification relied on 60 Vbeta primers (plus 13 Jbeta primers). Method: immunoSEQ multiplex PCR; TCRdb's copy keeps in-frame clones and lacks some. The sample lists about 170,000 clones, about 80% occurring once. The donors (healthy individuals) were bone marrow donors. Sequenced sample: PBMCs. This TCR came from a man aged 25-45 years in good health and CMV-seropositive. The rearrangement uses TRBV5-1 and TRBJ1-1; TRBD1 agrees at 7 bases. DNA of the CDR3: TGCGCCAGCAGCCCAGACAGGGCCACTGAAGCTTTCTTT. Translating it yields CASSPDRATEAFF. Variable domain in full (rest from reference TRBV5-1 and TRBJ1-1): KAGVTQTPRYLIKTRGQQVTLSCSPISGHRSVSWYQQTPGQGLQFLFEYFSETQRNKGNFPGRFSGRQFSNSRSEMNVSTLELGDSALYLCASSPDRATEAFFGQGTRLTVV.